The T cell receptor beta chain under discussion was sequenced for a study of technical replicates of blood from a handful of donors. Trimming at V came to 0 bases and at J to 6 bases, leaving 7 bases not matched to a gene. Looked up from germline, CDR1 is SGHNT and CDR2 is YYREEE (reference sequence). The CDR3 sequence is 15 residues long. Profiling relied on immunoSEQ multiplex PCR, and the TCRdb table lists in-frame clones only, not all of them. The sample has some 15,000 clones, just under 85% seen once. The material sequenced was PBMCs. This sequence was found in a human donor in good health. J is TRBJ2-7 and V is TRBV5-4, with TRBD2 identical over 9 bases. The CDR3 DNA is TGTGCCAGCAGCTTGGGTGGTGGCGGGAGGGGCGAGCAGTACTTC. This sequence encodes CASSLGGGGRGEQYF.